The rows below give T cell receptor beta chains drawn from one sample of a study of response to subunit inactivated influenza vaccine. From the RT-PCR reads, TCRdb called clonotypes with MiXCR, one entry per CDR3 protein. Altogether over 300,000 distinct CDR3 sequences are present, 20% to 25% being singletons, with the ten largest covering 10%. The sample here was PBMCs from blood, taken 21 months after vaccination. Receptors originate from a man between 50 and 75 years old who received an inactivated influenza vaccine. CDR3s include the opening cysteine and the closing phenylalanine or tryptophan. A D gene is named only where the DNA matches it firmly. Clone size appears in some rows only: once, few, many, or a class for an expanded clone.

d_call,j_call,clone_size,v_call,cdr3_aa,cdr3_nt
-,TRBJ1-6,many,TRBV7-2,CASSFQGGAYNSPLHF,TGTGCCAGCAGCTTCCAGGGTGGAGCTTATAATTCACCCCTCCACTTT
-,TRBJ1-2,-,TRBV7-2,CASSVQAAALGYTF,TGTGCCAGCAGCGTACAGGCGGCCGCTCTTGGCTACACCTTC
-,TRBJ1-2,few,TRBV3-1,CASSQDWGHGYTF,TGTGCCAGCAGCCAAGATTGGGGGCATGGCTACACCTTC
-,TRBJ1-1,few,TRBV4-2,CASSRQRGGNTEAFF,TGTGCCAGCAGCCGGCAACGAGGGGGGAACACTGAAGCTTTCTTT
-,TRBJ1-4,-,TRBV28,CASSLNGPSTNEKLFF,TGTGCCAGCAGTTTAAACGGGCCCTCAACTAATGAAAAACTGTTTTTT
TRBD2,TRBJ2-2,many,TRBV11-2,CASSRRLAGVVTGELFF,TGTGCCAGCAGCCGCCGACTAGCGGGAGTCGTCACCGGGGAGCTGTTTTTT
-,TRBJ2-7,-,TRBV24-1,CATSGRGTYEQYF,TGTGCCACCAGCGGACGGGGTACCTACGAGCAGTACTTC
TRBD2,TRBJ2-1,-,TRBV7-9,CASSFVASGYNEQFF,TGTGCCAGCAGCTTTGTGGCTAGCGGATACAATGAGCAGTTCTTC
TRBD1,TRBJ2-7,-,TRBV20-1,CSAVRTGGGYEQYF,TGCAGTGCTGTTCGGACAGGGGGCGGATACGAGCAGTACTTC
TRBD1,TRBJ1-4,-,TRBV5-5,CASSSQGAPTNEKLFF,TGTGCCAGCAGCTCGCAGGGGGCACCAACTAATGAAAAACTGTTTTTT
TRBD1,TRBJ2-1,few,TRBV20-1,CSARQAGGKDEQFF,TGCAGTGCTAGACAGGCAGGGGGCAAGGATGAGCAGTTCTTC
TRBD2,TRBJ2-7,-,TRBV12-3/TRBV12-4,CASSLLAGPYEQYF,TGTGCCAGCAGTCTACTAGCGGGGCCCTACGAGCAGTACTTC
TRBD2,TRBJ2-3,-,TRBV29-1,CSVSGRATDTQYF,TGCAGCGTTAGCGGGAGGGCGACAGATACGCAGTATTTT
-,TRBJ2-7,-,TRBV28,CASTNPAGLRSSYEQYF,TGTGCCAGCACCAACCCCGCCGGATTACGGAGCTCCTACGAGCAGTACTTC
TRBD1,TRBJ1-2,many,TRBV7-9,CASSTRQGASGGYTF,TGTGCCAGCAGCACCAGACAGGGGGCCTCGGGTGGCTACACCTTC
TRBD2,TRBJ2-7,-,TRBV20-1,CSAIGSSGIHEQYF,TGCAGTGCTATCGGGAGTAGCGGGATCCACGAGCAGTACTTC
-,TRBJ1-5,-,TRBV5-1,CASSLEQGRQRQHF,TGCGCCAGCAGCTTGGAACAGGGCCGTCAGCGCCAGCATTTT
-,TRBJ2-1,few,TRBV5-4,CASSRREGGNEQFF,TGTGCCAGCAGTAGGAGAGAAGGGGGGAATGAGCAGTTCTTC
-,TRBJ2-2,-,TRBV28,CASSASGELFF,TGTGCCAGCAGTGCCTCCGGGGAGCTGTTTTTT
-,TRBJ2-7,many,TRBV28,CASSWFRETYEQYF,TGTGCCAGCAGTTGGTTCAGGGAGACCTACGAGCAGTACTTC
TRBD2,TRBJ2-1,-,TRBV6-1,CASSEGLAGRSYNEQFF,TGTGCCAGCAGTGAGGGACTAGCGGGACGATCCTACAATGAGCAGTTCTTC
-,TRBJ2-5,-,TRBV18,CASSPGNPLETQYF,TGTGCCAGCTCACCGGGGAACCCGTTGGAGACCCAGTACTTC